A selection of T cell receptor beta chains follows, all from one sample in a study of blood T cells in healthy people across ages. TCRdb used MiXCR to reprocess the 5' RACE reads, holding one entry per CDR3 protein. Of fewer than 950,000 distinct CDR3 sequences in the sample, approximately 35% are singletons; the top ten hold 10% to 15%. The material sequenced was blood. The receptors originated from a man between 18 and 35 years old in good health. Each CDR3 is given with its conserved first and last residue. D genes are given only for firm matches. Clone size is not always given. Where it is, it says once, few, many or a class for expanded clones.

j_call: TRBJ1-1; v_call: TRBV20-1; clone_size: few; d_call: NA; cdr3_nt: TGCAGTGCTAGGAGGGGCCAGGGTAGTAGCACTGAAGCTTTCTTT; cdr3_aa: CSARRGQGSSTEAFF
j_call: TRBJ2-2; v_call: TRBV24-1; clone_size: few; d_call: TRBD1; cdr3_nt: TGTGCCACCAGCATGACAGGGGGCAACACCGGGGAGCTGTTTTTT; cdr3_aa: CATSMTGGNTGELFF
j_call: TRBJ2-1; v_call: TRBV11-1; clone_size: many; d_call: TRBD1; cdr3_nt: TGTGCCAGCAGCTCCCCGGGACAGGGAGGGACCTACAATGAGCAGTTCTTC; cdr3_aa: CASSSPGQGGTYNEQFF
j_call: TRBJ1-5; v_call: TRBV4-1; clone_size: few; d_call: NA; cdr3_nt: TGCGCCAGCAGCCCCAACCCGGCGGGGGATTCGTATCAGCCCCAGCATTTT; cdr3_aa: CASSPNPAGDSYQPQHF
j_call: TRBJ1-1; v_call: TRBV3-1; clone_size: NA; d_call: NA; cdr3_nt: TGTGCCAGCAGCCAGAGAACCCGGGGGAAGAACACTGAAGCTTTCTTT; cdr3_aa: CASSQRTRGKNTEAFF
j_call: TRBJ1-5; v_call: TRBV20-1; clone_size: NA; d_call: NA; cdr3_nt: TGCAGTGCTCTCCGGCGCGGGTATAGCAATCAGCCCCAGCATTTT; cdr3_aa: CSALRRGYSNQPQHF
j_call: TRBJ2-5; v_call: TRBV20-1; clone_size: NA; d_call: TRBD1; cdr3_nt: TGCAGTGCGGACACAGGGGGCAGAGGCCAAGAGAACCAGTACTTC; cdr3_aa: CSADTGGRGQENQYF
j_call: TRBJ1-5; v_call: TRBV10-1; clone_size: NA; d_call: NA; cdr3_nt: TGCGCCAGCAGTGATTTGGGGAATCAGCCCCAGCATTTT; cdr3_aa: CASSDLGNQPQHF
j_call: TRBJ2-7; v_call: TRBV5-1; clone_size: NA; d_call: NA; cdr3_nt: TGCGCCAGCAGCATTCCGGACATCCACAATGAGCAGTACTTC; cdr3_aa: CASSIPDIHNEQYF
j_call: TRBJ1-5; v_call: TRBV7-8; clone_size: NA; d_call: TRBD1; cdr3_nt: TGTGCCAGCAGCCCCACGGACAGGGTGAGCAATCAGCCCCAGCATTTT; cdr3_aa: CASSPTDRVSNQPQHF
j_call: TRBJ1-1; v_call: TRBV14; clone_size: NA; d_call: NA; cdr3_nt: TGTGCCAGCAGCTACCAGAGGGTGGGCTTGAACACTGAAGCTTTCTTT; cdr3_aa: CASSYQRVGLNTEAFF
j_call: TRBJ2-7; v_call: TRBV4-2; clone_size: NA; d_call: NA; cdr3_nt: TGTGCCAGCAGCCAAATCAACCGGGGTTACGAGCAGTACTTC; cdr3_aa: CASSQINRGYEQYF
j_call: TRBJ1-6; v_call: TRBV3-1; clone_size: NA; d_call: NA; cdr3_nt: TGTGCCAGCAGCCTCGGGGGACGGCGTAATTCACCCCTCCACTTT; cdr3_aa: CASSLGGRRNSPLHF
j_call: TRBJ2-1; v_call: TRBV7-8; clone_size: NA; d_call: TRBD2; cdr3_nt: TGTGCCAGCAGCTCCGCACTAGCGGGCCTTTACAATGAGCAGTTCTTC; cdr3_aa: CASSSALAGLYNEQFF
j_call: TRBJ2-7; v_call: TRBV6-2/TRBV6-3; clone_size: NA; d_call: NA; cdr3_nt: TGTGCCAGCAGGCCGGCCGGAACCGCCTGCGAGCAGTACTTC; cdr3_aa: CASRPAGTACEQYF
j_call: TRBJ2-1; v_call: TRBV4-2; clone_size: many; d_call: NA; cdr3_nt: TGTGCCAGCAGCCAAGAGTGGGACTACAATGAGCAGTTCTTC; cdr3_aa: CASSQEWDYNEQFF
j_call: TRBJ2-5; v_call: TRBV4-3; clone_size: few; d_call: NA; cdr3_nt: TGCGCCAGCAGCCAAGATAGGGTCTGGCCCTTAATCTATGAGCAGTACTTC; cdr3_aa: CASSQDRVWPLIYEQYF
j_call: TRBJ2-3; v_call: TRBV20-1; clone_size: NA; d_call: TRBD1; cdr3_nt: TGCAGTGCTAGTCCCGGACAGGGTTTTCGGACAGATACGCAGTATTTT; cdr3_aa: CSASPGQGFRTDTQYF
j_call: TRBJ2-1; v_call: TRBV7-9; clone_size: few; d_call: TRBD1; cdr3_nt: TGTGCCAGCAGCCTCAAGACAGGGGGCCTGATCAATGAGCAGTTCTTC; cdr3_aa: CASSLKTGGLINEQFF
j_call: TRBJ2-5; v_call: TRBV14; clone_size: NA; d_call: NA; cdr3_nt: TGTGCCAGCAGCCAAGATAGAGGACAGCTTGAGTACTTC; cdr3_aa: CASSQDRGQLEYF